These 20 T cell receptor beta chains came from one sample sequenced in a study of blood T cell dynamics during melanoma immunotherapy. Sample time point: pre-treatment baseline. The assay was immunoSEQ multiplex PCR, and TCRdb's table has in-frame clones only and misses some. The sample yields about 6,400 clones, about 88% seen once. The sequencing used blood, collected from a patient treated with checkpoint blockade. These receptors were taken from a human donor with melanoma.

The chain recombines TRBV18 with TRBJ1-2; no firm D call. This CDR3 is built from 16 residues. Germline-derived CDR1 and CDR2 are KGHSH and LQKENI. Between the trimmed V and J ends, which lost 1 base and 2 bases, there was a span of 14 bases. The CDR3 loop is CASSPQSALANYGYTF. The CDR3 nucleotides are TGTGCCAGCTCACCACAGAGCGCGCTCGCCAACTATGGCTACACCTTC. Variable domain in full (rest from reference TRBV18 and TRBJ1-2): NAGVMQNPRHLVRRRGQEARLRCSPMKGHSHVYWYRQLPEEGLKFMVYLQKENIIDESGMPKERFSAEFPKEGPSILRIQQVVRGDSAAYFCASSPQSALANYGYTFGSGTRLTVV.

This clone was counted once. The chain joins TRBV10-3 to TRBJ1-1; 8 bases are shared with TRBD1. J gave up 4 bases and V 0 bases, and 4 bases lay outside the gene matches. The CDR3 runs 15 residues. Germline assignment: CDR1 ENHRY and CDR2 SYGVKD. The CDR3 bases are TGTGCCATCAGTGAGTCGACAGGGGAGGGCACTGAAGCTTTCTTT. Amino acids: CAISESTGEGTEAFF.

This rearrangement joins TRBV6-5 to TRBJ2-5, with D uncertain. Germline V gene sequence: CDR1 MNHEY, CDR2 SVGAGI. The CDR3 sequence is 14 residues long. Trimming cost V 2 bases and J 5 bases, with 12 bases left between them. The CDR3 nucleotides are TGTGCCAGCAGTTACACGCGGTCTCGGGAGACCCAGTACTTC. Translation: CASSYTRSRETQYF.

This chain uses TRBV7-2 with TRBJ2-3, with D possibly being TRBD1 (6 bases). Between the trimmed V and J ends, which lost 4 bases and 10 bases, there was a span of 12 bases. CDR1 SGHTA and CDR2 FQGNSA come from the germline V gene. CDR3 length: 12 residues. CDR3 in amino acids: CASSSTGKPQYF. The CDR3 nucleotides read TGTGCCAGCAGCTCAACAGGGAAGCCGCAGTATTTT.

The V call is TRBV11-1, the J call TRBJ2-5; TRBD1 matches 8 bases. This CDR3 region has 14 residues. With 5 bases clipped from V and 5 bases from J, the junction kept 7 bases outside the gene matches. Germline V CDR1 and CDR2: SGHAT, FQDESV (reference sequence). Here the CDR3 DNA reads TGTGCCAGCAGCGCTGGGACAGGATGGGAGACCCAGTACTTC. Protein sequence: CASSAGTGWETQYF.

The V gene is TRBV19, the J gene TRBJ1-2, with D possibly being TRBD1 (5 bases). V was pared by 3 bases and J by 14 bases, with 22 bases between. Germline V lookup: CDR1 LNHDA, CDR2 SQIVND (reference sequence). This CDR3 is built from 14 residues. In nucleotides, the CDR3 is TGTGCCAGTAGTATTGGGCGGGGCAGCCACGGCGGGACCTTC. This sequence encodes CASSIGRGSHGGTF.

J is TRBJ1-2 and V is TRBV19, with D perhaps matching TRBD1 (6 bases). The CDR3 has 12 residues. Germline V gene sequence: CDR1 LNHDA, CDR2 SQIVND (reference sequence). Trimming took 6 bases from V and 1 from J, leaving 6 bases between them. The CDR3 loop reads CASRTGNYGYTF. CDR3 nucleotide sequence: TGTGCCAGTAGGACAGGTAACTATGGCTACACCTTC.

J is TRBJ2-7 and V is TRBV18; a possible D gene is TRBD2 (6 bases). Trimming pared 2 bases from V and 6 bases from J, leaving 17 bases between. Germline CDR1 is KGHSH and CDR2 is LQKENI. The CDR3 totals 15 residues. CDR3: CASSPFSAGTGEQYF. CDR3 DNA sequence: TGTGCCAGCTCACCATTTTCAGCAGGGACTGGCGAGCAGTACTTC.

This clone was recorded once. The CDR3, as DNA: TGCAGCGCAGGGACAGGGAGCCATCAGCCCCAGCATTTT. It codes for CSAGTGSHQPQHF. The V call is TRBV29-1, the J call TRBJ1-5; TRBD1 aligns across 9 bases. V lost 7 bases, J lost 5 bases, and 6 bases stayed unmatched. This CDR3 region has 13 residues. Looked up from germline, CDR1 is SQVTM and CDR2 is ANQGSEA.

The rearrangement joins TRBV4-3 to TRBJ2-1; D not resolved. With 0 bases removed from V and 5 bases from J, the gap between germline ends came to 11 bases. CDR3 size: 15 residues. The V gene's germline CDR1 is LGHNA and CDR2 YSLEER. This CDR3 is CASSQDVGSHNEQFF. CDR3 DNA sequence: TGCGCCAGCAGCCAAGATGTTGGGTCACACAATGAGCAGTTCTTC.

Here the CDR3 reads CASSRTVNTGELFF. The DNA for the CDR3 is TGTGCCAGCTCACGGACTGTGAACACCGGGGAGCTGTTTTTT. The chain links TRBV18 to TRBJ2-2; D perhaps matches TRBD2 (5 bases). Trimming stripped 4 bases from V and 1 base from J, with 7 bases between. The CDR3 has 14 residues. Looked up from germline, CDR1 is KGHSH and CDR2 is LQKENI.

The V gene is TRBV5-8, the J gene TRBJ1-4, with a possible D match to TRBD1 (5 bases). The V gene lost 0 bases and the J gene lost 2 bases, with 8 bases spanning the gap. Germline CDR1 SGHTS, CDR2 YDEGEE. The CDR3 has 15 residues. The DNA of the CDR3 is TGTGCCAGCAGCTTGGGCAGGGTGACTAATGAAAAACTGTTTTTT. Its protein product is CASSLGRVTNEKLFF.

V is TRBV5-8 and J is TRBJ2-1; 8 positions match TRBD2. The CDR3 length is 15 residues. The V gene end was trimmed by 3 bases and the J gene end by 5 bases; junction bases not matched to a gene: 7. CDR1 is SGHTS, CDR2 YDEGEE, per germline. As DNA, the CDR3 is TGTGCCAGCAGCTCCGGGGCGGGGGGTCACAATGAGCAGTTCTTC. Its protein is CASSSGAGGHNEQFF.

This rearrangement joins TRBV5-1 to TRBJ2-1; 10 bases are a match to TRBD2. Germline CDR1 SGHRS, CDR2 YFSETQ. The CDR3 totals 16 residues. After removal of 3 bases from V and 3 bases from J, the junction contained 6 bases not matched to a gene. The CDR3 region is CASSSPLAGNYNEQFF. The CDR3, as DNA: TGCGCCAGCAGCTCCCCACTAGCGGGGAACTACAATGAGCAGTTCTTC. Using reference TRBV5-1 and TRBJ2-1 for the parts outside the CDR3, the full variable domain is KAGVTQTPRYLIKTRGQQVTLSCSPISGHRSVSWYQQTPGQGLQFLFEYFSETQRNKGNFPGRFSGRQFSNSRSEMNVSTLELGDSALYLCASSSPLAGNYNEQFFGPGTRLTVL.

V usage is TRBV6-4 and J usage is TRBJ1-1; D uncertain. Germline CDR1 is MRHNA and CDR2 is SNTAGT. V lost 6 bases and J 1 base, leaving 9 bases between the germline ends. The CDR3 is 13 amino acids. The CDR3 region has the DNA TGTGCCAGCAGCCAAGAGGCGAACACTGAAGCTTTCTTT. Translating gives CASSQEANTEAFF.

The chain combines TRBV29-1 with TRBJ2-3, with 9 bases matching TRBD1. V trimming: 6 bases; J trimming: 0 bases; junction bases outside the gene matches: 10. The length of the CDR3 is 16 residues. The germline V gene has CDR1 SQVTM and CDR2 ANQGSEA. The CDR3 coding sequence is TGCAGCGTGGAGGGACAGGGTGATATTAGCACAGATACGCAGTATTTT. Amino acid sequence: CSVEGQGDISTDTQYF.

The chain joins TRBV5-1 to TRBJ2-7, with 10 bases that match TRBD1. This CDR3 contains 15 residues. The V segment lost 0 bases and the J segment 5 bases; nucleotides outside the gene matches: 5. CDR1 and CDR2 from the germline V gene are SGHRS and YFSETQ. Here the CDR3 reads CASSLETTGGDEQYF. The CDR3 region has the DNA TGCGCCAGCAGCTTGGAGACGACAGGGGGCGACGAGCAGTACTTC.

The CDR3 nucleotides are TGTGCCAGCAGTGCCGTGGCGCTCGGGAGCACTGAAGCTTTCTTT. It translates to CASSAVALGSTEAFF. The chain is built from TRBV6-4 and TRBJ1-1; D unclear. V was shortened by 4 bases and J by 4 bases, with 16 bases between the two germline ends. Per germline, CDR1 MRHNA and CDR2 SNTAGT. The CDR3 totals 15 residues.

The chain recombines TRBV4-1 with TRBJ1-1; TRBD1 might be the D (5 bases). Germline V gene sequence: CDR1 MGHRA, CDR2 YSYEKL. The V gene lost 3 bases and the J gene lost 4 bases, with 9 bases spanning the gap. The CDR3 covers 13 residues. In DNA, the CDR3 is TGCGCCAGCAGCCATGGTCAGGGCACTGAAGCTTTCTTT. Protein product: CASSHGQGTEAFF.

The rearrangement uses TRBV10-3 and TRBJ2-6; TRBD1 matches at 7 bases. Germline CDR1 ENHRY, CDR2 SYGVKD. The trim removed 5 bases at V and 0 bases at J, leaving 7 bases unmatched. This CDR3 spans 17 amino acids. CDR3 sequence reads: CAISRDREGSGANVLTF. Written as DNA, the CDR3 is TGTGCCATCAGTCGAGACAGGGAAGGCTCTGGGGCCAACGTCCTGACTTTC.